This T cell receptor beta chain was sequenced in a study of blood T cell repertoires in COVID-19. The V end lost 5 bases, the J end lost 0 bases, and 3 bases lay between the germline ends. Germline assignment: CDR1 ENHRY and CDR2 SYGVKD. The CDR3 runs to 12 residues. Measured with immunoSEQ multiplex PCR; TCRdb has only the in-frame clones, and not every one. The sample comprises about 74,000 clones, around nine tenths of which are singletons, and 2.5% to 3.5% rests with the top ten. The chain has TRBV10-3 and TRBJ2-3; no reliable D call. The sequence was collected from a man in his 70s with active or convalescent COVID-19. The specimen was peripheral blood. The CDR3 sequence is CAISPSTDTQYF. CDR3 nucleotide sequence: TGTGCCATCAGTCCTAGCACAGATACGCAGTATTTT.